What follows are 16 T cell receptor beta chains derived from one specimen sequenced in a study of multiple sclerosis patients with progressive multifocal leukoencephalopathy. Some clones are missing from TCRdb's copy, which holds only in-frame ones; the method was immunoSEQ multiplex PCR. The sample contains tens of thousands of clones, 88% of which appear only once. The time point is: before natalizumab initiation. Sequencing was performed on PBMCs. Receptor source: a human donor with multiple sclerosis.

The chain joins TRBV7-9 to TRBJ2-3, with a tentative D call TRBD2 (6 bases). The CDR3 spans 15 residues. V shed 5 bases and J shed 0 bases, with 12 bases lying between them. Germline CDR1 and CDR2: SEHNR and FQNEAQ (reference sequence). The CDR3 spells CASSPLALSTDTQYF. CDR3 in DNA: TGTGCCAGCAGCCCGCTAGCGCTTAGCACAGATACGCAGTATTTT.

The V gene is TRBV4-2, the J gene TRBJ2-5; the match to TRBD2 covers 11 bases. Germline V gene sequence: CDR1 LGHNA, CDR2 YNFKEQ. The CDR3 runs to 16 residues. The trim removed 1 base at V and 1 base at J, leaving 2 bases unmatched. Here the CDR3 reads CASSQVSGGAQETQYF. Here the CDR3 DNA reads TGTGCCAGCAGCCAAGTTAGCGGGGGGGCCCAAGAGACCCAGTACTTC.

This clone has a handful of counts. The chain is built from TRBV6-5 and TRBJ2-3; D possibly uses TRBD1 or TRBD2 (5 bases each). CDR3 length: 12 residues. V lost 10 bases and J 0 bases, leaving 8 bases between the germline ends. Germline values: CDR1 MNHEY, CDR2 SVGAGI. For the CDR3, the DNA is TGTGCCACCAGGGACAGCACAGATACGCAGTATTTT. Its translation: CATRDSTDTQYF.

This clone was observed a single time. This chain uses TRBV27 with TRBJ2-2, with D maybe TRBD2 (5 bases). The germline V gene encodes CDR1 MNHEY and CDR2 SMNVEV (reference sequence). The CDR3 sequence is 17 residues long. V was trimmed by 4 bases and J by 5 bases, leaving 20 bases between them. The CDR3 here is CASSSHPGPRGTGELFF. The CDR3 coding sequence is TGTGCCAGCAGTTCCCACCCCGGCCCCCGCGGGACCGGGGAGCTGTTTTTT.

V is TRBV6-5 and J is TRBJ1-1; D might be TRBD1 (6 bases). CDR1 MNHEY and CDR2 SVGAGI come from the germline V gene. There are 14 residues in the CDR3. Trimming took off 6 bases at V and 6 bases at J, with 17 bases between the two ends. The CDR3 sequence: CASRYGGEKPEAFF. In DNA form, the CDR3 reads TGTGCCAGCAGATATGGGGGCGAAAAGCCTGAAGCTTTCTTT.

This clone has a single count. The chain employs TRBV10-3 and TRBJ2-3; 9 nucleotides align to TRBD2. CDR1 is ENHRY, CDR2 SYGVKD, per germline. CDR3 length: 13 residues. The J segment lost 5 bases and the V segment lost 6 bases, leaving 3 bases of the junction unmatched. CDR3 loop: CAIRGSGGDTQYF. The CDR3 coding sequence is TGTGCCATCAGAGGTAGCGGGGGAGATACGCAGTATTTT.

This clone was picked up a small number of times. This chain links TRBV10-2 with TRBJ1-1; no definite D call. This CDR3 region has 13 residues. Deletions cut 4 bases from V and 1 base from J, with 7 bases between. Germline assignment: CDR1 WSHSY and CDR2 SAAADI. Here the CDR3 reads CASSVSRNTEAFF. CDR3 in DNA: TGCGCCAGCAGTGTATCTAGGAACACTGAAGCTTTCTTT.

This clone was observed a few times. This chain joins TRBV6-6 and TRBJ2-7, with TRBD1 matching 11 bases. The CDR3 is made up of 13 amino acids. Germline CDR1 and CDR2: MNHNY and SVGAGI (reference sequence). V lost 11 bases to trimming and J lost 4 bases; unmatched junction nucleotides: 7. The CDR3 nucleotides are TGTGCCCACCGGGACAGGGGGGAGTACGAGCAGTACTTC. It codes for CAHRDRGEYEQYF.

This chain's CDR3 is CATVGPTPEELAGGPCEDTQYF. For the CDR3, the DNA is TGTGCCACCGTGGGGCCCACTCCGGAGGAACTAGCGGGGGGGCCTTGTGAGGATACGCAGTATTTT. V is TRBV21-1 and J is TRBJ2-3; the listed D gene, TRBD2, was not tested against the DNA. TRBV21-1 is a recognized pseudogene. The CDR3 is 22 amino acids.

The rearrangement joins TRBV5-1 to TRBJ2-7, with D maybe TRBD1 (6 bases). This CDR3 spans 13 amino acids. Trimming cost V 4 bases and J 4 bases, with 12 bases left between them. Germline CDR1 and CDR2: SGHRS and YFSETQ. DNA for the CDR3: TGCGCCAGCAGCCAGGACAGTAAATACGAGCAGTACTTC. Its translation is CASSQDSKYEQYF. Filled out from reference TRBV5-1 and TRBJ2-7, the complete variable domain reads KAGVTQTPRYLIKTRGQQVTLSCSPISGHRSVSWYQQTPGQGLQFLFEYFSETQRNKGNFPGRFSGRQFSNSRSEMNVSTLELGDSALYLCASSQDSKYEQYFGPGTRLTVT.

The chain links TRBV27 to TRBJ2-7, with TRBD1 identical over 10 bases. Germline lookup yields CDR1 MNHEY and CDR2 SMNVEV (reference sequence). The CDR3 contains 17 residues. The trim removed 2 bases at V and 9 bases at J, leaving 16 bases unmatched. The CDR3 reads CASSLEGMGTGVLGQYF. CDR3 sequence (DNA): TGTGCCAGCAGTTTAGAGGGAATGGGGACAGGGGTTCTCGGGCAGTACTTC.

As concerns this clone: At one end, the junction sequence differs from germline, possibly due to a read error. The rearrangement joins TRBV6-1 to TRBJ2-2; D is perhaps TRBD1 or TRBD2 (5 bases each). The germline gives CDR1 MNHNS, CDR2 SASEGT. This CDR3 region has 14 residues. CDR3 bases: TGTGCCAGCAGGGGGACGGGGAACACCAGGGAGCTGTTTTTT. Translation gives CASRGTGNTRELFF.

The rearrangement links TRBV2 to TRBJ1-2; D gene uncertain. This CDR3 spans 13 amino acids. From germline, CDR1 is SNHLY and CDR2 FYNNEI. Trimming stripped 7 bases from V and 0 bases from J, with 9 bases between. CDR3 protein: CASTPATNYGYTF. CDR3 nucleotides: TGTGCCAGCACACCGGCAACTAACTATGGCTACACCTTC. The entire variable domain, with the rest obtained from reference TRBV2 and TRBJ1-2, is as follows: EPEVTQTPSHQVTQMGQEVILRCVPISNHLYFYWYRQILGQKVEFLVSFYNNEISEKSEIFDDQFSVERPDGSNFTLKIRSTKLEDSAMYFCASTPATNYGYTFGSGTRLTVV.

CDR3 in amino acids: CASSLATPPSNYGYTF. CDR3 DNA sequence: TGCGCCAGCAGCTTGGCGACCCCCCCGTCTAACTATGGCTACACCTTC. V usage is TRBV5-1 and J usage is TRBJ1-2; D unclear. The V and J ends lost 0 bases and 0 bases respectively, with 12 bases between them. This CDR3 contains 16 residues. Germline assignment: CDR1 SGHRS and CDR2 YFSETQ.

This clone was detected only a few times. This sequence joins TRBV2 and TRBJ2-5; D unresolved. The V end was cut by 2 bases, the J end by 4 bases, with 11 bases between. There are 14 residues in the CDR3. The germline V gene has CDR1 SNHLY and CDR2 FYNNEI. Written as DNA, the CDR3 is TGTGCCAGCAGTGAAAGCTGGGTTGGAGAGACCCAGTACTTC. Its protein product is CASSESWVGETQYF.

A note on this clone: In the same sample, other DNA sequences code for this CDR3. This chain links TRBV5-8 with TRBJ1-1; TRBD1 matches 9 bases. Germline CDR1 and CDR2: SGHTS and YDEGEE. Unmatched junction bases numbered 4, after V lost 0 bases and J lost 4 bases. This CDR3 region has 15 residues. In nucleotides, the CDR3 is TGTGCCAGCAGCTTGGCCGGGACAGGGATCACTGAAGCTTTCTTT. It yields the protein CASSLAGTGITEAFF.